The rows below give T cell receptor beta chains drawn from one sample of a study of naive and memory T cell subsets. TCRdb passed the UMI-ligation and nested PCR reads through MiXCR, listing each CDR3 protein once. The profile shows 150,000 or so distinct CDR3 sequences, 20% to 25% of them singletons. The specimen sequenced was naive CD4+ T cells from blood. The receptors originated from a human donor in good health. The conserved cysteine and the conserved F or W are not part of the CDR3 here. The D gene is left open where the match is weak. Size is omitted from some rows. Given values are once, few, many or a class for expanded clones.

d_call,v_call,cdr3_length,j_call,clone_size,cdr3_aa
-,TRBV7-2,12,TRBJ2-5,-,ASSLYPVGETQY
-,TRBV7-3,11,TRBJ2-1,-,ASSNGAYNEQF
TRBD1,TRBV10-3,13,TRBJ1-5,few,AISAKDRANQPQH
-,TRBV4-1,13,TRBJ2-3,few,ASSYAGGSTDTQY
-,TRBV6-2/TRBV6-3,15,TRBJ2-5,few,ASSSLQRGRGQETQY
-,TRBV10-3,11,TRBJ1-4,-,ATGEGSGEKLF
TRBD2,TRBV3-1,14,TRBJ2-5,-,ASSDRTSGIQETQY
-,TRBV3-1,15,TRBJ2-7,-,ASSQDPQRARAYEQY
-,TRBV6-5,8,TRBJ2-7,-,ASRNYEQY
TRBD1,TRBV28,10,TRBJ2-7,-,ATGTGKGEQY
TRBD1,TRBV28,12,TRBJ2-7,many,ASSEAGTGYEQY
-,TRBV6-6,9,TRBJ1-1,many,ASRMNTEAF
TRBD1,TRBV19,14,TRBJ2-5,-,ASSTWTGVDQETQY
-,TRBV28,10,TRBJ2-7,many,ASSLAAYEQY
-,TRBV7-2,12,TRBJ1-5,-,ASSPSGGNQPQH
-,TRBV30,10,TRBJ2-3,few,AWSDPSDTQY
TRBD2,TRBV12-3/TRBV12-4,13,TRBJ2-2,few,ASRPGLAGAGELF
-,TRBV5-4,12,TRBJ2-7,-,ASSQEGNSYEQY
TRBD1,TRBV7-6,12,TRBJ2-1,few,ASSFDRGVNEQF
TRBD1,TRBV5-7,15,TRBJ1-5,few,ASSFRGTGGCNQPQH
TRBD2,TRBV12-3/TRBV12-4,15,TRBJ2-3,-,ASSLVRGLADTDTQY
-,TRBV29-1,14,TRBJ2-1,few,SVRGREVVSYNEQF
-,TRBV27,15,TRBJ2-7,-,ASSLLSGGGASYEQY
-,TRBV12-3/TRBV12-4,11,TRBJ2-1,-,ASSLGTINEQF
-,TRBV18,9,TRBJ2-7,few,ASSPSNEQY
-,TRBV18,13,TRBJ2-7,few,ASSLYGGGSYEQY
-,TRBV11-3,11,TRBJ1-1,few,ASSLELNTEAF